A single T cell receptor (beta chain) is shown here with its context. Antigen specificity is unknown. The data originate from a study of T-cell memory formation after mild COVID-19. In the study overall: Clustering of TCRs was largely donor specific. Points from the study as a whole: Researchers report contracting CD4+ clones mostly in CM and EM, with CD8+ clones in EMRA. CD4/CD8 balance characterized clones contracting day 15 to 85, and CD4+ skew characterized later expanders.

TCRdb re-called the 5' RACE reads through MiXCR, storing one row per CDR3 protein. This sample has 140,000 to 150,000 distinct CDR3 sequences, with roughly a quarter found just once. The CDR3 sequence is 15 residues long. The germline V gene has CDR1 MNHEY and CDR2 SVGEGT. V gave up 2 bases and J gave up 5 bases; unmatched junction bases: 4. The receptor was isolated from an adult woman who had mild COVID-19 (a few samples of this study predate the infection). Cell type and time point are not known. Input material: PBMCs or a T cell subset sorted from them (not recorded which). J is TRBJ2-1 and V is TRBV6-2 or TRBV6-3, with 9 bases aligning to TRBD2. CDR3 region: CASSYVAGVHNEQFF. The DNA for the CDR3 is TGTGCCAGCAGTTACGTAGCGGGAGTACACAATGAGCAGTTCTTC.